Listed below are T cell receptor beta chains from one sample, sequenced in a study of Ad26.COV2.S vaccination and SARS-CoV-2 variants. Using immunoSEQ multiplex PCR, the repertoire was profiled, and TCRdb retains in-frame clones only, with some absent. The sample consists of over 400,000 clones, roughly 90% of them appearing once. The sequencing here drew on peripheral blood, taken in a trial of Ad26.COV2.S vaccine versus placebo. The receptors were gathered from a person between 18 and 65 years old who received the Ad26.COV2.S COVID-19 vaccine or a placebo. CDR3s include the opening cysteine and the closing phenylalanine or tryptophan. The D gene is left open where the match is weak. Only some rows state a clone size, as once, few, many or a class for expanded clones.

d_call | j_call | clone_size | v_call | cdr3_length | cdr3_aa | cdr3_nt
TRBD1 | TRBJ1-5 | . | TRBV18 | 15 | CASSATGTSNQPQHF | TGTGCCAGCTCAGCGACAGGGACTAGCAATCAGCCCCAGCATTTT
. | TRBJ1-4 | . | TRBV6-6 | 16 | CASSYSDRLSNEKLFF | TGTGCCAGCAGTTACTCTGACAGGTTATCCAACGAAAAACTGTTTTTT
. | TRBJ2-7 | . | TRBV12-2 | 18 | CASRSSRGAGGNYYEQYF | TGTGCAAGTCGCTCGTCGCGCGGGGCGGGGGGTAATTATTACGAGCAGTACTTC
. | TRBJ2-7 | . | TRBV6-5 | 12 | CASSYGRGRQYF | TGTGCCAGCAGTTACGGGAGGGGGAGGCAGTACTTC
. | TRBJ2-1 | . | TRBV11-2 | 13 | CASSSPRGEEQFF | TGTGCCAGCAGCTCCCCAAGGGGGGAGGAGCAGTTCTTC
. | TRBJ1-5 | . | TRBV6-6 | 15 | CASSYAEQGYQPQHF | TGTGCCAGCAGTTACGCCGAGCAGGGCTATCAGCCCCAGCATTTT
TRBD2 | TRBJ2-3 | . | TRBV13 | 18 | CASSLGPRLAGGTDTQYF | TGTGCCAGCAGCTTAGGCCCTAGACTAGCGGGGGGCACAGATACGCAGTATTTT
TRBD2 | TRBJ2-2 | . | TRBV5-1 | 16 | CASSSLAGANTGELFF | TGCGCCAGCAGCTCACTAGCGGGGGCGAACACCGGGGAGCTGTTTTTT
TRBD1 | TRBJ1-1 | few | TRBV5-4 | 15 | CASGSRGLSDTEAFF | TGTGCCAGCGGCAGCAGGGGGCTTTCGGACACTGAAGCTTTCTTT
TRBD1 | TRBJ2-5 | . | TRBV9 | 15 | CASSVGQGARETQYF | TGTGCCAGCAGCGTAGGCCAGGGGGCGCGAGAGACCCAGTACTTC
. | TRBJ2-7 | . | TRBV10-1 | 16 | CASSDLEHRATYEQYF | TGCGCCAGCAGTGATTTGGAGCACAGAGCTACCTACGAGCAGTACTTC
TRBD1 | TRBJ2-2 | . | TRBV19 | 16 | CASSTGQGLSTGELFF | TGTGCCAGTAGTACGGGACAGGGGCTGAGTACCGGGGAGCTGTTTTTT
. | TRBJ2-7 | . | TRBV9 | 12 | CASSGAGDEQYF | TGTGCCAGCAGCGGGGCAGGGGACGAGCAGTACTTC
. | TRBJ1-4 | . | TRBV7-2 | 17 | CASSLQGPLPPNEKLFF | TGTGCCAGCAGCTTACAAGGGCCCCTTCCCCCTAATGAAAAACTGTTTTTT
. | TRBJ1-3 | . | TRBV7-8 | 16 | CASSLGDWQTGNTIYF | TGTGCCAGCAGCTTAGGTGATTGGCAGACTGGAAACACCATATATTTT
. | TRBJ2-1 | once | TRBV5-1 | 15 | CASSLRTESYNEQFF | TGCGCCAGCAGCCTCAGGACAGAATCCTACAATGAGCAGTTCTTC
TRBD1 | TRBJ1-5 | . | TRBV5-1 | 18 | CASSLVLRQGDRGQPQHF | TGCGCCAGCAGCTTGGTCCTCAGACAGGGGGATCGAGGTCAGCCCCAGCATTTT
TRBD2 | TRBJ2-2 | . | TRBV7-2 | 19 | CASSLGTSGGRGVTGELFF | TGTGCCAGCAGCTTAGGGACTAGCGGGGGACGTGGGGTCACCGGGGAGCTGTTTTTT
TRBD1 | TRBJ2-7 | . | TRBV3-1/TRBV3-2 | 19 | CGTQLSRDRGRECSYEQYF | TGTGGCACCCAACTTTCCCGGGACAGGGGGCGCGAATGCTCCTACGAGCAGTACTTC
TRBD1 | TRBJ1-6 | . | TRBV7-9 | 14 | CASRADRGNSPLHF | TGTGCCAGCAGGGCGGACAGGGGTAATTCACCCCTCCACTTT
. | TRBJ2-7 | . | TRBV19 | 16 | CASSRGSWDPSYEQYF | TGTGCCAGTAGTCGGGGTTCGTGGGACCCTTCCTACGAGCAGTACTTC
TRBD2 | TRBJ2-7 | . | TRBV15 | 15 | CATSVSGGSSYEQYF | TGTGCCACCAGCGTTAGCGGGGGAAGCTCCTACGAGCAGTACTTC
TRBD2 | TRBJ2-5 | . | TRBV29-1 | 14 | CSATSGLASGAQYF | TGCAGCGCAACCTCCGGACTAGCCTCAGGGGCCCAGTACTTC
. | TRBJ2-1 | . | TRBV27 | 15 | CASVDGSSSYNEQFF | TGTGCCAGTGTCGATGGTTCGAGCTCCTACAATGAGCAGTTCTTC
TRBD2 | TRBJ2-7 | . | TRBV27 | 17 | CASSLTSLRGGPYEQYF | TGTGCCAGCAGTCTTACGTCTCTGCGGGGGGGCCCCTACGAGCAGTACTTC
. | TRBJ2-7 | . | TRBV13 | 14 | CASERGTNSYEQYF | TGTGCCAGCGAAAGGGGGACTAACTCCTACGAGCAGTACTTC
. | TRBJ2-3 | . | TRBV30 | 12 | CAWSPFTDTQYF | TGTGCCTGGAGTCCGTTCACAGATACGCAGTATTTT
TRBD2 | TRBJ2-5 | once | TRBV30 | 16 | CAWSLGLAGYLETQYF | TGTGCCTGGAGTCTTGGACTAGCGGGGTACCTCGAGACCCAGTACTTC
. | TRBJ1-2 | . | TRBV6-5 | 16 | CASSYSKGGFGYGYTF | TGTGCCAGCAGTTACTCGAAAGGGGGGTTCGGCTATGGCTACACCTTC
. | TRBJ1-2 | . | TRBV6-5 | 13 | CASAKGGYYGYTF | TGTGCCAGCGCAAAAGGGGGGTACTATGGCTACACCTTC
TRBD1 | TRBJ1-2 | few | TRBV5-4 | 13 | CASSFRGTSGYTF | TGTGCCAGCAGCTTCAGGGGGACAAGTGGCTACACCTTC
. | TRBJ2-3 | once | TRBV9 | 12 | CASSVDGDTQYF | TGTGCCAGCAGCGTTGATGGAGATACGCAGTATTTT
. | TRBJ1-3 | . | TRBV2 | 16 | CASSEGHRRAGNTIYF | TGTGCCAGCAGTGAGGGCCACAGGCGCGCTGGAAACACCATATATTTT
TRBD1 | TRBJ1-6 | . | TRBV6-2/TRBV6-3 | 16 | CASSYRPGQNNSPLHF | TGTGCCAGCAGTTACCGCCCGGGACAGAATAATTCACCCCTCCACTTT
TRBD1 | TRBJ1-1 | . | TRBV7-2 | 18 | CASSKRSGTGWRGTEAFF | TGTGCCAGCAGCAAACGATCCGGGACAGGCTGGCGGGGCACTGAAGCTTTCTTT